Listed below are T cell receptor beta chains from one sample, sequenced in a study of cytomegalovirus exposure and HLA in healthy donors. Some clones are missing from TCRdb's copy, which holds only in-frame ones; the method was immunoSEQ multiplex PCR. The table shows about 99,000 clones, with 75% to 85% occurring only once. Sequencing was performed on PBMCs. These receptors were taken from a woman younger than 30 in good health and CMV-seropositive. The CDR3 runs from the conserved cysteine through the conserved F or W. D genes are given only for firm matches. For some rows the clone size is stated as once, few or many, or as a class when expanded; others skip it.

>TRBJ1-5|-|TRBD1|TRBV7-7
CASRLAGDRVGNQPQHF
TGTGCTAGCAGACTAGCGGGTGACAGGGTAGGTAATCAGCCCCAGCATTTT
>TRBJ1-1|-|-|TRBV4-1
CASSQINTWAKAFF
TGCGCCAGCAGCCAGATCAATACATGGGCGAAAGCTTTCTTT
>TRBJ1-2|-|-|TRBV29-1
CSGGWDYGYTF
TGCAGCGGAGGGTGGGACTATGGCTACACCTTC
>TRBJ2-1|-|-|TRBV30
CAWSVTFNEQFF
TGTGCCTGGAGTGTTACTTTCAATGAGCAGTTCTTC
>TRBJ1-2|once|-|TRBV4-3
CASSQDPGVGYTF
TGCGCCAGCAGCCAAGATCCCGGGGTTGGCTACACCTTC
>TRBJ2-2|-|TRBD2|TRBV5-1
CASSPGTSFIPTGELFF
TGCGCCAGCAGCCCCGGGACTAGCTTTATCCCGACCGGGGAGCTGTTTTTT
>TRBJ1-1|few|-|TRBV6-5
CASRNGGGNTEAFF
TGTGCCAGCAGAAACGGGGGGGGCAACACTGAAGCTTTCTTT
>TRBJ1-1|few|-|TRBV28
CASRGGGINTEAFF
TGTGCCAGCAGGGGAGGGGGTATTAACACTGAAGCTTTCTTT
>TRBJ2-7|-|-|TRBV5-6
CASSPEWAQNEQYF
TGTGCCAGCAGCCCCGAATGGGCGCAGAACGAGCAGTACTTC
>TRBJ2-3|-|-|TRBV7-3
CASSSRSSDTQYF
TGTGCCAGCAGCTCGCGGTCCTCGGATACGCAGTATTTT
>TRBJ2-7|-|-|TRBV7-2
CASSLWEEYEQYF
TGTGCCAGCAGCTTATGGGAGGAGTACGAGCAGTACTTC
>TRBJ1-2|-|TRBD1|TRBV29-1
CSVETGGLWDYGYTF
TGCAGCGTTGAAACAGGGGGCCTTTGGGACTATGGCTACACCTTC
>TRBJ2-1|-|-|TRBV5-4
CASSLRGGEEQFF
TGTGCCAGCAGCTTGAGGGGTGGAGAGGAGCAGTTCTTC
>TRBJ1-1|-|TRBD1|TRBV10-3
CATTNQGAGTEAFF
TGTGCCACTACAAACCAGGGGGCTGGCACTGAAGCTTTCTTT
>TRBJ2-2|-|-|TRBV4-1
CASTPIAGAIGELFF
TGCGCCAGCACCCCCATCGCGGGGGCGATCGGGGAGCTGTTTTTT
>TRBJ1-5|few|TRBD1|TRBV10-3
CAIRRGRDSNQPQHF
TGTGCCATCCGCAGGGGGCGGGATAGCAATCAGCCCCAGCATTTT
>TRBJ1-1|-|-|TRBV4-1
CASRSVRVNTEAFF
TGCGCCAGCAGGAGTGTGAGAGTGAACACTGAAGCTTTCTTT